This T cell receptor beta chain was captured by sequencing in a study of read filtering for tumor transcriptome and immune sequencing. Study information: DNase treatment preceded whole-transcriptome library preparation. TCR-mapped reads were about 3.5 to 11 million with IR-seq versus roughly 80 to 1,300 with RNA-seq. Study findings and constraints: IR-seq and RNA-seq agreed better without single-read clonotypes.

On this clonotype itself: The antigen remains undetermined.

The library was built from roughly 400 ng RNA with molecular barcoded adaptors for alpha/delta and beta/gamma chains. Each CDR3 protein gets one entry after TCRdb re-called the reads with MiXCR. The sample includes 94,000 or so distinct CDR3 sequences, roughly an eighth of them seen just once. Trimming pared 2 bases from V and 0 bases from J, leaving 10 bases between. Germline CDR1 SGHVS, CDR2 FQNEAQ. There are 15 residues in the CDR3. Sampling of bone marrow took place during active disease in every patient. The source of this sequence is a donor aged 40 or older with multiple myeloma. The chain employs TRBV7-8 and TRBJ1-1; D ambiguous. The sequenced material came from a population of CD138-negative cells sorted from bone marrow. This CDR3 is CASSLIEGMNTEAFF. The CDR3 coding sequence is TGTGCCAGCAGCTTAATCGAGGGTATGAACACTGAAGCTTTCTTT.